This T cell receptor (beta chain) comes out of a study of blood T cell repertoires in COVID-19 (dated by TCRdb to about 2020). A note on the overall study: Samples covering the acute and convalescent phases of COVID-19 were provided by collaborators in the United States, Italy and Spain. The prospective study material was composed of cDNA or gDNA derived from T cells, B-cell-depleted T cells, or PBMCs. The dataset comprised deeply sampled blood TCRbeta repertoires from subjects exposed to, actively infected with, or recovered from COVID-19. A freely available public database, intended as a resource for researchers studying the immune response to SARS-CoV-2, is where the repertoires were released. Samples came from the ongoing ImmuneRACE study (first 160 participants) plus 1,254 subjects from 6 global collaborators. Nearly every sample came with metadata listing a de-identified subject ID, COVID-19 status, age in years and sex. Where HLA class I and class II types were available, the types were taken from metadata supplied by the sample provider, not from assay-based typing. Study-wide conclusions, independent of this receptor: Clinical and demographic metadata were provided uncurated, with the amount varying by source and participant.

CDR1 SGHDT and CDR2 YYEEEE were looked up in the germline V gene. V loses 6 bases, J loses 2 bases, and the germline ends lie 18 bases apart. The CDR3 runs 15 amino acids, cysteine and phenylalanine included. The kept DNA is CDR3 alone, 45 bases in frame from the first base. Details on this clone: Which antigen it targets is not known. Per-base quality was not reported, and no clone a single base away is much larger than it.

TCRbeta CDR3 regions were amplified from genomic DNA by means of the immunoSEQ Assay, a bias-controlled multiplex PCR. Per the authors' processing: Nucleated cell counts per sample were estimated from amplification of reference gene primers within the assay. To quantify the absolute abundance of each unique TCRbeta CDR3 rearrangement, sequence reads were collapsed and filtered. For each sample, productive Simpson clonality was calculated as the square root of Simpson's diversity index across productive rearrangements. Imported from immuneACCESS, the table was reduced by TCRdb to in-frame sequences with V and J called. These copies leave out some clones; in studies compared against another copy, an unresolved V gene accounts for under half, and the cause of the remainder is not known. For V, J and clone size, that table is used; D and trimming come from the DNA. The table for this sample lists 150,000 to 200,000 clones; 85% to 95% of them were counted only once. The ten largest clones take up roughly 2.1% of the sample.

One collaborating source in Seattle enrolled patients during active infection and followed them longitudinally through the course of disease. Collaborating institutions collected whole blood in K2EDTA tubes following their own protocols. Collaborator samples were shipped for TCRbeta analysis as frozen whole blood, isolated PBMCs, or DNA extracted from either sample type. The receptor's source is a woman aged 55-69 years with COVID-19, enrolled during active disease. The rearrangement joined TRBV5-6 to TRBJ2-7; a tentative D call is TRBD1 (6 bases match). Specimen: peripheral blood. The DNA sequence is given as TGTGCCAGCAACAAACCGGGGACATCTACCTACGAGCAGTACTTC. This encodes CASNKPGTSTYEQYF. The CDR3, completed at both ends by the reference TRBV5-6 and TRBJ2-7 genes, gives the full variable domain DAGVTQSPTHLIKTRGQQVTLRCSPKSGHDTVSWYQQALGQGPQFIFQYYEEEERQRGNFPDRFSGHQFPNYSSELNVNALLLGDSALYLCASNKPGTSTYEQYFGPGTRLTVT.